There are a few counts of the clone carrying this TCR beta chain. TCRdb's table, derived via immunoSEQ multiplex PCR, lists solely in-frame clones and lacks some. The top ten clones hold 14% of a sample with around 5,600 clones, around 16% of them seen once. The sample comes from a study of tumour-infiltrating T cells in Burkitt lymphoma. The ends were cut back, 7 bases at V and 0 bases at J, with 10 bases in the middle. The length of the CDR3 is 13 residues. Looked up from germline, CDR1 is SQVTM and CDR2 is ANQGSEA. Sequences were obtained from tumor tissue. J is TRBJ2-1 and V is TRBV29-1, with TRBD2 as a possible D gene (6 bases). This TCR derives from a human donor with diffuse large B-cell lymphoma. In DNA, the CDR3 is TGCAGCGCCCGGGGGAGCTCCTACAATGAGCAGTTCTTC. Amino acids: CSARGSSYNEQFF.